A single sample is the source of the 8 T cell receptor beta chains below, sequenced in a study of blood T cell repertoires in COVID-19. Only in-frame clones appear in the TCRdb table, and some are missing; sequencing was by immunoSEQ multiplex PCR. The sample carries fewer than 85,000 clones, about four fifths recorded once. The sequencing input was peripheral blood. The receptors derive from a human donor in a cohort sampled during active COVID-19.

The V call is TRBV19, the J call TRBJ1-1, with D unresolved. V was pared by 3 bases and J by 0 bases, with 5 bases between. Germline V lookup: CDR1 LNHDA, CDR2 SQIVND (reference sequence). The length of the CDR3 is 13 residues. The CDR3 nucleotides are TGTGCCAGTAGTATTTCAATGAACACTGAAGCTTTCTTT. It encodes CASSISMNTEAFF.

The genes are TRBV4-3 and TRBJ2-2; D not resolved. Trimming took off 0 bases at V and 2 bases at J, with 7 bases between the two ends. The CDR3 sequence is 15 residues long. Germline CDR1 LGHNA, CDR2 YSLEER. For the CDR3, the DNA is TGCGCCAGCAGCCAAGAGCCGACTAACACCGGGGAGCTGTTTTTT. It encodes CASSQEPTNTGELFF.

The rearrangement uses TRBV6-1 and TRBJ2-7; 7 bases map to TRBD2. The ends lost 4 bases at V and 0 bases at J; junction bases unmatched: 9. There are 16 residues in the CDR3. CDR1 and CDR2 from the germline V gene are MNHNS and SASEGT. The CDR3 nucleotides read TGTGCCAGCAGTGGGGCCCTGGGGAGGGCCTCCTACGAGCAGTACTTC. Protein product: CASSGALGRASYEQYF.

Written as DNA, the CDR3 is TGTGCCAGCAGTTACCCACTGACAGGGGACAAGATAGGTCTCTACAATGAGCAGTTCTTC. Translated: CASSYPLTGDKIGLYNEQFF. The chain carries TRBV28 and TRBJ2-1, with 8 bases identical to TRBD1. CDR1 and CDR2 from the germline V gene are MDHEN and SYDVKM. There are 20 residues in the CDR3. V shed 4 bases, J shed 3 bases, and the junction held 20 bases outside the gene matches.

Of note for this clone: This may be a read error: a much more frequent sequence differs by one nucleotide. The chain joins TRBV7-9 to TRBJ2-2, with 9 bases matching TRBD1. The germline V gene encodes CDR1 SEHNR and CDR2 FQNEAQ (reference sequence). The CDR3 extends over 15 amino acids. After removal of 1 base from V and 3 bases from J, the junction contained 0 bases not matched to a gene. The CDR3 nucleotides read TGTGCCAGCAGCTTAGGACAGGGGGACACCGGGGAGCTGTTTTTT. Residues: CASSLGQGDTGELFF.

This CDR3 is CASSVSRQGQSTDTQYF. CDR3 DNA: TGTGCCAGCAGCGTATCAAGGCAGGGGCAAAGCACAGATACGCAGTATTTT. The chain has TRBV9 and TRBJ2-3, with D perhaps TRBD1 (6 bases). V was trimmed by 1 base and J by 0 bases, leaving 15 bases between them. CDR1 and CDR2 from the germline V gene are SGDLS and YYNGEE. CDR3 length: 17 amino acids.

V gene TRBV11-2 combines with J gene TRBJ2-7; D gene uncertain. V shed 0 bases and J shed 6 bases, with 15 bases lying between them. The CDR3 consists of 15 residues. Germline lookup yields CDR1 SGHAT and CDR2 FQNNGV. CDR3 sequence (DNA): TGTGCCAGCAGCTTAGACTCGGCAGGTTTCGGCGAGCAGTACTTC. Translating gives CASSLDSAGFGEQYF.

V is TRBV27 and J is TRBJ1-4; 10 bases line up with TRBD1. After removal of 8 bases from V and 7 bases from J, the junction contained 1 base not matched to a gene. Germline V gene sequence: CDR1 MNHEY, CDR2 SMNVEV (reference sequence). The CDR3 spans 12 residues. The CDR3 region is CASGTGAEKLFF. The CDR3 bases are TGTGCCAGCGGGACAGGGGCTGAAAAACTGTTTTTT.